The sequence of this TCR beta chain was determined in a study of vaccination effects on CD4 cells after COVID-19. Study results and limitations: Vaccine- and infection-induced clones showed marked clonal contraction late following vaccination.

In regard to this clone: What it binds is unknown.

Deletions cut 6 bases from V and 5 bases from J, with 11 bases between. This CDR3 region has 13 residues. CDR1 and CDR2 from the germline V gene are SGHTA and FQGNSA. Researchers isolated CD4+ T cells once approximately 10 days of culture had elapsed. Clones were sequenced by immunoSEQ multiplex PCR, and TCRdb holds only the in-frame ones, with some missing. The data show tens of thousands of clones, approximately 80% seen once. The chain is built from TRBV7-2 and TRBJ1-5; D ambiguous. The sequence derives from a human donor who received a COVID-19 vaccine. The sample in question was CD4+ T cells from PBMCs cultured without peptide, obtained before COVID-19 vaccination. The CDR3 nucleotides read TGTGCCAGCAGTCGAGTTTTATATCAGCCCCAGCATTTT. Residues: CASSRVLYQPQHF. The full variable domain, rest sourced from reference TRBV7-2 and TRBJ1-5, is GAGVSQSPSNKVTEKGKDVELRCDPISGHTALYWYRQSLGQGLEFLIYFQGNSAPDKSGLPSDRFSAERTGGSVSTLTIQRTQQEDSAVYLCASSRVLYQPQHFGDGTRLSIL.